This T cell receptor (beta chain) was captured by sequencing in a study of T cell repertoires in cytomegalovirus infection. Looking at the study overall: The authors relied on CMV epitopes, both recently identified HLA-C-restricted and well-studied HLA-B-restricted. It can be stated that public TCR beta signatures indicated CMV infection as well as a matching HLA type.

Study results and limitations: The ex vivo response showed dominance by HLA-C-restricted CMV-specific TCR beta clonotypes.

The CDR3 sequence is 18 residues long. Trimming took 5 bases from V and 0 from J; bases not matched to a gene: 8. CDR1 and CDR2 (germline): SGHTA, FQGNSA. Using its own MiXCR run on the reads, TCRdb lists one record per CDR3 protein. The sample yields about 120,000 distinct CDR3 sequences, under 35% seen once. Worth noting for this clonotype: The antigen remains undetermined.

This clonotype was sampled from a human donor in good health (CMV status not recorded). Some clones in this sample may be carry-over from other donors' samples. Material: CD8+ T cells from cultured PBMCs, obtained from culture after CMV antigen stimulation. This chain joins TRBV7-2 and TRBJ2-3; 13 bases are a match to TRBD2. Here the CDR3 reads CASSVTSGGARSTDTQYF. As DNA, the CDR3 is TGTGCCAGCAGCGTAACTAGCGGGGGGGCCCGAAGCACAGATACGCAGTATTTT.